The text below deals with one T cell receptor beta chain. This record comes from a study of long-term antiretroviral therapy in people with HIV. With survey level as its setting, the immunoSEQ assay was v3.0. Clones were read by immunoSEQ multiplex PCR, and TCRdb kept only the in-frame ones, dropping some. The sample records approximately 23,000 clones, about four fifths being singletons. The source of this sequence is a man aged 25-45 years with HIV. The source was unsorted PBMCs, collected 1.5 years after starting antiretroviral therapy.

The CDR3 spells CASSLARDGYGYTF. The CDR3 nucleotides read TGTGCCAGCAGCCTAGCGAGGGACGGCTATGGCTACACCTTC. V is TRBV28 and J is TRBJ1-2, with a possible D match to TRBD1 (5 bases). CDR1 is MDHEN and CDR2 is SYDVKM in the germline V gene. CDR3 length: 14 residues. Trimming left V 6 bases short and J 4 bases short, with 15 bases between.